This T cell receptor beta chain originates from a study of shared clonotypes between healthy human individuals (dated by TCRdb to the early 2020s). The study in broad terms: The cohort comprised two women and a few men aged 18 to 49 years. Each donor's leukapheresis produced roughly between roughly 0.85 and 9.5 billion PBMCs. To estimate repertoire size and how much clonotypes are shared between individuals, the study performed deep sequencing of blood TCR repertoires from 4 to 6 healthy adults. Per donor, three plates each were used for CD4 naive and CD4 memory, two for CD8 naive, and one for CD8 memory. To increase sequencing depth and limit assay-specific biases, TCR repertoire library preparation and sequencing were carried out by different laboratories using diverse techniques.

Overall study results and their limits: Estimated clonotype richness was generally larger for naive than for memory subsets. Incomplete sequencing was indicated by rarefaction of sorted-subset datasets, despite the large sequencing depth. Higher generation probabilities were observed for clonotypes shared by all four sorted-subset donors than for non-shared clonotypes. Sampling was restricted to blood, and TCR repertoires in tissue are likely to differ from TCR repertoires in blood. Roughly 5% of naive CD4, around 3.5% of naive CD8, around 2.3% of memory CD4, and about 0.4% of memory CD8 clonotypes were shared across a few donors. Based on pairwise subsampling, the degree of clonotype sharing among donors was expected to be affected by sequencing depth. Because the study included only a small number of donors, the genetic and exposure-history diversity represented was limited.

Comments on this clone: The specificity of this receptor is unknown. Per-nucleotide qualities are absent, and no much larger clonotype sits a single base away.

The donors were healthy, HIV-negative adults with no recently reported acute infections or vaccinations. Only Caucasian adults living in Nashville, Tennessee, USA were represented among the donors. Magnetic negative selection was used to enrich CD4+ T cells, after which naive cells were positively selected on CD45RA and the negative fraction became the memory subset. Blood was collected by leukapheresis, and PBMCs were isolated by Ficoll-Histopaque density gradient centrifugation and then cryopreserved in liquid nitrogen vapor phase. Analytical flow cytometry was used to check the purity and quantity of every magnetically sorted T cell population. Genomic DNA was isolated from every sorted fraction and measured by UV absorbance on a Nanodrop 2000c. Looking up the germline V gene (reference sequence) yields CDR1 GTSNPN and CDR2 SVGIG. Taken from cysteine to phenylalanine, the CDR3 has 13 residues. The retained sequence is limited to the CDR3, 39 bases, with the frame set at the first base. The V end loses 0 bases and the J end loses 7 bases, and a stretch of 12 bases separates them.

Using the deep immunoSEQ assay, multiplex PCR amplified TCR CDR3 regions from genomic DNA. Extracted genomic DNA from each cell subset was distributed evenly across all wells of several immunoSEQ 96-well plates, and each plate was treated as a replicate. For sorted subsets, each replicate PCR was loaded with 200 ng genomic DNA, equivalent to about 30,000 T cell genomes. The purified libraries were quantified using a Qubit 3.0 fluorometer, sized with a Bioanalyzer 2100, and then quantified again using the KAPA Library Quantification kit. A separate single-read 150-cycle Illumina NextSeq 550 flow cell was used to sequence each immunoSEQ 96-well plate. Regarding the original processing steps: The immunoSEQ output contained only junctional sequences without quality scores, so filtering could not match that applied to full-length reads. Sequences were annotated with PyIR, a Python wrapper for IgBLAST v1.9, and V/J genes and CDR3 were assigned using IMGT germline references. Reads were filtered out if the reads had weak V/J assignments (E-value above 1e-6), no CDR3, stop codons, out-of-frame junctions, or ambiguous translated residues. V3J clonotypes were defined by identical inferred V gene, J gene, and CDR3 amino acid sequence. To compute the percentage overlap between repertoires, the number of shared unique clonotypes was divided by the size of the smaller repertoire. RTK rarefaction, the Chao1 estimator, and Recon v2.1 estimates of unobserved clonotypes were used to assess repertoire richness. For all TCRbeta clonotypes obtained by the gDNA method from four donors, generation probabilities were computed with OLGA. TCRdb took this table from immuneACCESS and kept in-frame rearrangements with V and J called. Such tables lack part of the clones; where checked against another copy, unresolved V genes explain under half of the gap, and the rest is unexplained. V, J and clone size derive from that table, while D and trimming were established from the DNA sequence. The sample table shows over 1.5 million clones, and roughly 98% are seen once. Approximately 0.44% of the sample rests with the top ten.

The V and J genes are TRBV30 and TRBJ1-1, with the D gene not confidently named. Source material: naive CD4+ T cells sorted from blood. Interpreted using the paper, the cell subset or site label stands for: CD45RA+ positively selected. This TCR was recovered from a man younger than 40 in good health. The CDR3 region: CAWSVRGSSEAFF. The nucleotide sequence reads TGTGCCTGGAGTGTACGAGGGTCCAGTGAAGCTTTCTTT.